The next 18 T cell receptor beta chains were all read from a single sample in a study of T cell clonality in common variable immunodeficiency. Study results and limitations: Fewer deletions and N-nucleotide insertions were reportedly seen in common variable immunodeficiency TCR beta sequences.

Their antigen targets remain unknown. Generated by immunoSEQ multiplex PCR, the TCRdb table keeps only in-frame clones and is missing some. The sample yields tens of thousands of clones, without any singletons. Sequenced sample: peripheral blood mononuclear cells. These receptors were taken from a human donor with common variable immunodeficiency.

This clone showed up many times. Compared with germline, one end of the junction differs, possibly owing to a read error. The read comes to an end 3 residues before the CDR3 does, leaving the germline J gene to fill in the end. The chain joins TRBV4-2 to TRBJ2-5; TRBD1 matches 7 bases. The CDR3 spans 16 residues. In germline, CDR1 is LGHNA, CDR2 YNFKEQ. CDR3 DNA, as far as it was read: TGCGCCAGCAGCCTTTCCCTCGGGACAGCTCAAGAGACC. It translates to CASSLSLGTAQET. The CDR3, in full, reads CASSLSLGTAQETQYF.

This clone showed up many times. The read falls 3 residues short of the CDR3 end, and the missing part is taken from the germline J gene. The chain links TRBV19 to TRBJ1-4; 10 nucleotides agree with TRBD1. The V and J ends lost 8 bases and 8 bases, in that order; junction bases with no gene match: 11. The CDR3 has 15 residues. Germline-derived CDR1 and CDR2 are LNHDA and SQIVND (reference sequence). The part of the CDR3 DNA that was read is TGTGCCAGTGGTTCCGGGACAGGGGTGGAGGAAAAA. Translation: CASGSGTGVEEK. The whole CDR3 reads CASGSGTGVEEKLFF.

As concerns this clone: The observed sequence ends 3 residues before the CDR3 terminus, with the missing tail filled in from the germline J gene. The sample holds other DNA sequences that translate to the same CDR3. The genes are TRBV5-6 and TRBJ2-1; 8 bases are a match to TRBD1. V lost 1 base, J lost 2 bases, and 2 bases stayed unmatched. Germline assignment: CDR1 SGHDT and CDR2 YYEEEE. This CDR3 is built from 15 residues. The CDR3 loop reads CASSLPRGPYNEQFF. The part of the CDR3 DNA that was read is TGTGCCAGCAGCTTGCCCAGGGGGCCCTACAATGAG.

As concerns this clone: A much more abundant neighbour one base away suggests this may be a read error. The read halts 3 residues ahead of the CDR3 end, with the missing end drawn from the germline J gene. The chain combines TRBV2 with TRBJ1-2; 8 nucleotides agree with TRBD1. The CDR3 sequence is 14 residues long. Germline V gives CDR1 SNHLY, CDR2 FYNNEI. Trimming removed 6 bases from V and 4 bases from J; junction bases left unmatched: 7. This chain's CDR3 is CASRRVGTGYGYTF. CDR3 bases read: TGTGCCAGCAGGAGGGTAGGGACAGGCTATGGC.

This clone was recorded many times. The CDR3 extends 3 residues past the end of the read, so its final part is completed from the germline J gene. This rearrangement joins TRBV7-6 to TRBJ2-2; weak D call: TRBD2 (5 bases). The germline V gene encodes CDR1 SGHVS and CDR2 FNYEAQ. V lost 5 bases and J 6 bases, leaving 19 bases between the germline ends. CDR3 size: 16 residues. The sequenced part of the CDR3 DNA is TGTGCCAGCAGCCCCCTCGGGGTGGGCGCCTCCGGGGAG. As protein: CASSPLGVGASGE. The full-length CDR3 reads as CASSPLGVGASGELFF.

This clone showed up just a few times. The read falls 3 residues short of the CDR3 end, and the missing part is taken from the germline J gene. The chain joins TRBV2 to TRBJ1-1; D gene uncertain. V was trimmed by 8 bases and J by 3 bases, leaving 13 bases between them. From germline, CDR1 is SNHLY and CDR2 FYNNEI. The CDR3 is 13 residues long. CDR3 sequence: CASSWGADTEAFF. Partial CDR3 DNA: TGTGCCAGCTCGTGGGGAGCGGACACTGAA.

In its sample, this clone was seen many times. The CDR3 end is not reached by the read, which stops 3 residues before it; the germline J gene fills it in. The V and J genes are TRBV6-4 and TRBJ2-3; 7 bases fit TRBD2. CDR3 length equals 16 residues. Germline CDR1 MRHNA, CDR2 SNTAGT. Losses at the gene ends were 0 bases for V and 5 bases for J; bases not matched to a gene: 8. Incomplete CDR3 DNA: TGTGCCAGCAGTGACTCGGGGAGCGGGGCGGGAGATACG. This gives the protein CASSDSGSGAGDT. The CDR3, in full, reads CASSDSGSGAGDTQYF.

At least ten counts were recorded for this clone. Read coverage stops 3 residues before the CDR3 terminus; the germline J gene supplies the remainder. This sequence joins TRBV7-3 and TRBJ2-1; a possible D gene is TRBD2 (5 bases). The germline V gene has CDR1 SGHTA and CDR2 FQGTGA. V was trimmed by 1 base and J by 8 bases, leaving 15 bases between them. The CDR3 has 15 residues. Partial CDR3 DNA: TGTGCCAGCAGCTTAAAGGCTAGCTCTGGGGATGAG. This gives the protein CASSLKASSGDE. The whole CDR3 sequence is CASSLKASSGDEQFF.

This clone was seen ten or more times. Incomplete CDR3 DNA: TGTGCCAGTACTCTTTACGGGACAGGTGGAAACACC. Amino acids: CASTLYGTGGNT. The full-length CDR3 reads as CASTLYGTGGNTIYF. The V and J genes are TRBV19 and TRBJ1-3, with TRBD1 matching over 8 bases. The read is 3 residues too short to cover the CDR3 end, so that end is filled in from the germline J gene. With V trimmed by 7 bases and J by 3 bases, 8 bases remained unmatched. The CDR3 spans 15 residues. The germline gives CDR1 LNHDA, CDR2 SQIVND (reference sequence).

This clone was seen at least ten times. An end of the junction does not agree with germline; a read error may underlie this. The CDR3 end falls 3 residues outside the read, so it is completed with the germline J gene. The V and J genes are TRBV19 and TRBJ1-5, with a tentative D call TRBD1 (5 bases). Germline-derived CDR1 and CDR2 are LNHDA and SQIVND (reference sequence). The CDR3 is 15 amino acids. The CDR3 spells CASQGQSDSHQPQHF. The CDR3 DNA, read in part, is TGTGCCAGCCAGGGTCAATCGGATAGCCATCAGCCC.

This clone was counted many times. The CDR3 end falls 3 residues outside the read, so it is completed with the germline J gene. The chain has TRBV2 and TRBJ1-2; 7 positions match TRBD1. The CDR3 covers 14 residues. CDR1 is SNHLY and CDR2 is FYNNEI in the germline V gene. CDR3 loop: CASSLMTGREGYTF. The sequenced part of the CDR3 DNA is TGTGCCAGCAGTTTGATGACAGGGCGAGAAGGC.

This clone was found many times. The read stops 3 residues short of the end of the CDR3; the missing end is completed from the germline J gene. V and J are TRBV18 and TRBJ1-3, with 9 bases matching TRBD1. The CDR3 loop spans 13 amino acids. CDR1 is KGHSH, CDR2 LQKENI, per germline. The V segment lost 6 bases and the J segment 7 bases; nucleotides outside the gene matches: 4. Incomplete CDR3 DNA: TGTGCCAGCTCTCAGGGACAGGGCAACACC. Translated: CASSQGQGNT. The whole CDR3 sequence reads CASSQGQGNTIYF.

This clone has a count of ten or more. The CDR3 end falls 3 residues outside the read, so it is completed with the germline J gene. The genes are TRBV19 and TRBJ2-3; 7 bases match TRBD2. The J segment lost 5 bases and the V segment lost 3 bases, leaving 5 bases of the junction unmatched. CDR3 size: 14 residues. Germline-derived CDR1 and CDR2 are LNHDA and SQIVND (reference sequence). CDR3: CASSIGGVGDTQYF. Partial CDR3 DNA: TGTGCCAGTAGTATTGGGGGGGTAGGAGATACG.

This clone has a count of ten or more. The read ends 3 residues before the CDR3 terminus; that terminus is restored from the germline J gene. The chain links TRBV6-7 to TRBJ2-7, with D perhaps TRBD1 (6 bases). TRBV6-7 is an ORF, with its function uncertain. The CDR3 spans 18 residues. V was clipped by 3 bases and J by 0 bases, with 21 bases between them. The chain's CDR3 is CASSYLPPPRQVSYEQYF. CDR3 DNA (partial): TGTGCCAGCAGTTATCTACCCCCACCCAGACAGGTCTCCTACGAG.

This clone was observed many times. The read halts 3 residues ahead of the CDR3 end, with the missing end drawn from the germline J gene. The gene calls are TRBV7-3 and TRBJ2-1; TRBD2 matches at 8 bases. The germline CDR1 and CDR2 sequences are SGHTA and FQGTGA. Trimming cost V 3 bases and J 9 bases; bases outside gene matches: 1. CDR3 length: 12 amino acids. The sequenced CDR3 bases are TGTGCCAGCAGCTTCGGGAGGGGTGAG. This gives the protein CASSFGRGE. From start to end, the CDR3 is CASSFGRGEQFF.

In this sample, this clone turned up many times. The read ends 3 residues early relative to the CDR3; the germline J gene fills the gap. The chain couples TRBV5-1 to TRBJ1-6, with D perhaps matching TRBD1 (5 bases). This CDR3 comprises 15 residues. Germline-derived CDR1 and CDR2 are SGHRS and YFSETQ. The V end lost 0 bases, the J end lost 6 bases, and 10 bases lay between the germline ends. The CDR3 reads CASSLGQGGNSPLHF. Incomplete CDR3 DNA: TGCGCCAGCAGCTTGGGGCAGGGAGGTAATTCACCC.

This clone was counted many times. CDR3 residues: CASSLARQVYNEQFF. The DNA read from the CDR3 is TGTGCCAGCAGCTTAGCGAGACAGGTGTACAATGAG. The chain couples TRBV7-6 to TRBJ2-1; possibly TRBD1 for D (6 bases). The sequence runs out 3 residues before the end of the CDR3; the remainder is reconstructed from the germline J gene. The CDR3 length is 15 residues. CDR1 SGHVS and CDR2 FNYEAQ come from the germline V gene. The V and J ends lost 0 bases and 4 bases respectively, with 10 bases between them.

This clone was seen at least ten times. The read halts 3 residues ahead of the CDR3 end, with the missing end drawn from the germline J gene. This chain connects TRBV10-3 to TRBJ2-2, with 7 bases lining up with TRBD1. V lost 5 bases and J lost 1; bases outside the gene matches: 1. This CDR3 is built from 14 residues. CDR1 is ENHRY, CDR2 SYGVKD, per germline. The part of the CDR3 DNA that was read is TGTGCCATCAGTAGGACAGGGAACACCGGGGAG. It codes for CAISRTGNTGE. The CDR3 in full is CAISRTGNTGELFF.